These 15 T cell receptor beta chains were all obtained from the same sample, sequenced in a study of blood T cell repertoires in COVID-19. Clones were read by immunoSEQ multiplex PCR, and TCRdb kept only the in-frame ones, dropping some. The sample lists fewer than 90,000 clones, roughly 78% occurring once. Specimen: peripheral blood. These receptors were taken from an elderly woman with acute or convalescent COVID-19.

This chain links TRBV12-5 with TRBJ2-1; no clear D. There are 14 residues in the CDR3. Trimming cost V 1 base and J 0 bases, with 4 bases left between them. The germline V gene has CDR1 LGHNT and CDR2 FRNRAP. The CDR3 DNA sequence: TGTGCTAGTGGTTTGGACAGCTCCTACAATGAGCAGTTCTTC. This gives the protein CASGLDSSYNEQFF.

The chain uses TRBV7-7 and TRBJ2-3; D might be TRBD2 (7 bases). Trimming removed 1 base from V and 8 bases from J, with 25 bases in between. Germline V gives CDR1 SSHAT, CDR2 FNYEAQ (reference sequence). CDR3 length: 18 amino acids. DNA for the CDR3: TGTGCCAGCAGCTTAGAGCTTTCAGAGGCGGGGGCGCTGGGTACGCAGTATTTT. It translates to CASSLELSEAGALGTQYF.

This clone appeared a few times. This chain joins TRBV5-1 and TRBJ2-3; 7 bases align to TRBD2. The ends lost 4 bases at V and 3 bases at J; junction bases unmatched: 5. Germline V gene data show CDR1 as SGHRS and CDR2 as YFSETQ. The CDR3 is 14 residues long. CDR3 DNA sequence: TGCGCCAGCAGCGCGGGGGAGGTGACAGATACGCAGTATTTT. As protein: CASSAGEVTDTQYF.

The rearrangement joins TRBV11-2 to TRBJ2-7; 12 bases map to TRBD2. V lost 6 bases to trimming and J lost 0 bases; unmatched junction nucleotides: 6. Looked up from germline, CDR1 is SGHAT and CDR2 is FQNNGV. CDR3 length equals 16 residues. The CDR3 sequence: CASSPKTSGSSYEQYF. For the CDR3, the DNA is TGTGCCAGCAGTCCTAAGACTAGCGGGAGCTCCTACGAGCAGTACTTC.

This clone was detected only a few times. The chain is built from TRBV5-6 and TRBJ2-6; D ambiguous. Germline values: CDR1 SGHDT, CDR2 YYEEEE. Trimming cost V 6 bases and J 1 base, with 8 bases left between them. The CDR3 contains 14 residues. The CDR3 is CASNMISGANVLTF. The CDR3 nucleotides are TGTGCCAGCAACATGATTTCTGGGGCCAACGTCCTGACTTTC.

This chain joins TRBV19 and TRBJ1-2; D possibly corresponds to TRBD1 (6 bases). Trimming removed 6 bases at V and 5 bases at J, with 13 bases between. Germline CDR1 is LNHDA and CDR2 is SQIVND (reference sequence). This CDR3 region has 13 residues. CDR3 sequence: CASSRGLPYGYTF. DNA for the CDR3: TGTGCCAGTAGCAGGGGATTGCCATATGGCTACACCTTC.

The chain employs TRBV2 and TRBJ1-1, with 7 bases that match TRBD1. There are 14 residues in the CDR3. V was clipped by 5 bases and J by 4 bases; unmatched bases: 7. Looked up from germline, CDR1 is SNHLY and CDR2 is FYNNEI. This CDR3 is CASSRTGGFTEAFF. CDR3 bases: TGTGCCAGCAGTAGGACAGGAGGGTTCACTGAAGCTTTCTTT.

The genes are TRBV18 and TRBJ2-3; tentative D call: TRBD1 (6 bases). The germline V gene encodes CDR1 KGHSH and CDR2 LQKENI. CDR3 length: 15 amino acids. Trimming cost V 4 bases and J 0 bases, with 11 bases left between them. The chain's CDR3 is CASSRSGQSTDTQYF. The CDR3 DNA reads TGTGCCAGCTCACGATCCGGACAGAGCACAGATACGCAGTATTTT.

This clone was counted once. The chain combines TRBV10-3 with TRBJ1-4; D gene uncertain. V lost 10 bases to trimming and J lost 3 bases, with 12 bases between them. The CDR3 runs 13 residues. Germline loops: CDR1 ENHRY, CDR2 SYGVKD. DNA for the CDR3: TGTGCCAACCCGGGGTTCTCTAATGAAAAACTGTTTTTT. This codes for CANPGFSNEKLFF.

The J gene is TRBJ2-3, the V gene TRBV27; TRBD2 agrees at 12 bases. Germline V gene data show CDR1 as MNHEY and CDR2 as SMNVEV (reference sequence). The junction had 5 bases not matched to a gene; V was cut back by 5 bases and J by 2 bases. This CDR3 is built from 16 residues. The CDR3 protein is CASSLWTSGATDTQYF. In DNA form, the CDR3 reads TGTGCCAGCAGTCTTTGGACTAGCGGGGCCACAGATACGCAGTATTTT.

The chain employs TRBV5-1 and TRBJ2-7; D possibly corresponds to TRBD1 (6 bases). This CDR3 has 14 residues. The V and J ends lost 4 bases and 2 bases respectively, with 13 bases between them. Germline V lookup: CDR1 SGHRS, CDR2 YFSETQ. CDR3 region: CASSADSLTYEQYF. In DNA form, the CDR3 reads TGCGCCAGCAGCGCGGACAGCCTAACCTACGAGCAGTACTTC.

The chain joins TRBV7-9 to TRBJ1-1; tentative D call: TRBD1 (6 bases). Trimming took off 5 bases at V and 4 bases at J, with 14 bases between the two ends. Germline CDR1 is SEHNR and CDR2 is FQNEAQ (reference sequence). CDR3 size: 14 residues. The CDR3 sequence is CASSPRGRGTEAFF. As DNA, the CDR3 is TGTGCCAGCAGCCCAAGGGGCAGGGGCACTGAAGCTTTCTTT.

J is TRBJ2-7 and V is TRBV28; 10 nucleotides agree with TRBD1. V dropped 6 bases and J dropped 6; count of bases not matched to a gene: 2. The V gene's germline CDR1 is MDHEN and CDR2 SYDVKM. This CDR3 comprises 12 residues. In nucleotides, the CDR3 is TGTGCCAGCAGGACAGGGGGCGCCGAGCAGTACTTC. Translation gives CASRTGGAEQYF.

This chain joins TRBV6-5 and TRBJ2-2; weak D call: TRBD2 (6 bases). The CDR3 extends over 15 amino acids. V lost 7 bases and J 4 bases, leaving 16 bases between the germline ends. Per the germline V gene, CDR1 is MNHEY and CDR2 is SVGAGI. This CDR3 reads CASKERVKSTGELFF. CDR3 coding DNA: TGTGCCAGCAAAGAGCGGGTTAAGAGCACCGGGGAGCTGTTTTTT.

V and J are TRBV3-1 (or the pseudogene TRBV3-2) and TRBJ2-3; D call uncertain. Trimming stripped 0 bases from V and 9 bases from J, with 4 bases between. The CDR3 covers 11 residues. The germline V gene encodes CDR1 LGHDT and CDR2 YNNKEL (reference sequence). The CDR3 reads CASSQDQTQYF. The CDR3 coding sequence is TGTGCCAGCAGCCAAGATCAAACGCAGTATTTT.